This TCR beta chain was sequenced for a study of cytomegalovirus exposure and HLA in healthy donors. Study at large: One earlier analysis, a look at around 180 million T cells, found 117 million unique TCR beta sequences.

Per germline, CDR1 SEHNR and CDR2 FQNEAQ (reference sequence). The V end was cut by 2 bases, the J end by 5 bases, with 9 bases between. The CDR3 has 14 residues. This clone appeared a few times. Its target is unknown. Study-wide points: CMV serostatus alone was available as immune exposure information. 87-base-pair reads could not separate some V segments, including TRBV6-2 and TRBV6-3. The likely origin of a cluster of highly shared sequence variants was a sequencing artifact.

The PCR contained 60 Vbeta and 13 Jbeta primers. Clones were sequenced by immunoSEQ multiplex PCR, and TCRdb holds only the in-frame ones, with some missing. The repertoire includes roughly 97,000 clones, approximately 79% of them detected once, and roughly 5% sits in the top ten. This receptor was taken from a man between 60 and 75 years old in good health and CMV-seropositive. The sequencing sample was made of PBMCs. The chain employs TRBV7-9 and TRBJ1-4; D unclear. DNA for the CDR3: TGTGCCAGCAGCTTAAGCAGGTCGAATGAAAAACTGTTTTTT. It yields the protein CASSLSRSNEKLFF. Complete variable domain (other parts from reference TRBV7-9 and TRBJ1-4): DTGVSQNPRHKITKRGQNVTFRCDPISEHNRLYWYRQTLGQGPEFLTYFQNEAQLEKSRLLSDRFSAERPKGSFSTLEIQRTEQGDSAMYLCASSLSRSNEKLFFGSGTQLSVL.